This T cell receptor (beta chain) comes out of a study of blood T cell repertoires in COVID-19. Study as a whole: Material from acute and convalescent COVID-19 was sourced from the United States, Italy and Spain. From T cells, B-cell-depleted T cells, or PBMCs came the material, which was cDNA or gDNA.

During active infection, Seattle patients enrolled and were then monitored through disease. This CDR3 is built from 15 residues. Looked up from germline, CDR1 is SGHVS and CDR2 is FQNEAQ. V was pared by 4 bases and J by 4 bases, with 7 bases of the junction left unmatched. Original data processing: Amplified reference gene primers provided the basis for estimating nucleated cell counts. Data came from immunoSEQ multiplex PCR; TCRdb stores just in-frame clones and leaves some out. D and trimming come from the DNA, and the V and J calls and clone size come from that table. Of 400,000 or so clones in the sample, roughly 89% were seen once.

This clonotype was obtained from a man younger than 35 with COVID-19, enrolled during active disease. The rearrangement links TRBV7-8 to TRBJ1-5, with TRBD1 matching over 7 bases. Material for sequencing was peripheral blood. CDR3 coding DNA: TGTGCCAGCAGCTCCTCCAGGACAGGTAATCAGCCCCAGCATTTT. Translating gives CASSSSRTGNQPQHF.